A selection of T cell receptor beta chains follows, all from one sample in a study of blood T cell repertoires in COVID-19. Assay: immunoSEQ multiplex PCR; the TCRdb copy retains only in-frame clones and omits some. Among 330,000 or so clones listed, around 90% were seen once. Material for sequencing was peripheral blood. All receptors come from a woman in her sixties or seventies with COVID-19, enrolled during active disease. CDR3s include the opening cysteine and the closing phenylalanine or tryptophan. A D gene is named only where the DNA matches it firmly. Size tells how often a clone was seen (once, few, many) or the class of an expanded clone, and some rows leave it out.

j_call d_call v_call clone_size cdr3_aa cdr3_nt
TRBJ1-3 . TRBV18 few CASSPGGTYGNTIYF TGTGCCAGCTCACCAGGAGGGACGTATGGAAACACCATATATTTT
TRBJ1-6 . TRBV7-3 . CASSAGYNSPLHF TGTGCCAGCAGCGCGGGGTATAATTCACCCCTCCACTTT
TRBJ1-5 . TRBV19 . CASSLRTDSNQPQHF TGTGCCAGTAGTCTACGGACAGATAGCAATCAGCCCCAGCATTTT
TRBJ1-6 TRBD1 TRBV19 . CASMGTGTSSYNSPLHF TGTGCCAGTATGGGGACAGGGACTAGCTCCTATAATTCACCCCTCCACTTT
TRBJ1-2 TRBD1 TRBV5-1 . CASSLTGAAGYTF TGCGCCAGCAGCTTGACAGGGGCGGCTGGCTACACCTTC
TRBJ2-2 TRBD1 TRBV9 . CASSVRDSLTNTGELFF TGTGCCAGCAGCGTCAGGGACAGCCTAACGAACACCGGGGAGCTGTTTTTT
TRBJ1-2 . TRBV28 . CASHQAPQGNRHGYTF TGTGCCAGCCATCAAGCCCCTCAGGGTAATCGGCATGGCTACACCTTC
TRBJ2-2 TRBD1 TRBV9 . CASSAPGQGNTGELFF TGTGCCAGCAGCGCCCCGGGACAGGGGAACACCGGGGAGCTGTTTTTT
TRBJ1-5 . TRBV19 . CASRRTEKGYSNQPQHF TGTGCCAGTAGAAGGACAGAGAAAGGATATAGCAATCAGCCCCAGCATTTT
TRBJ1-3 . TRBV7-2 . CASSSDRGNTIYF TGTGCCAGCAGCTCCGACAGAGGAAACACCATATATTTT
TRBJ1-4 TRBD1 TRBV15 . CATSRQSGQGRATNEKLFF TGTGCCACCAGCAGACAATCGGGACAGGGTAGGGCAACTAATGAAAAACTGTTTTTT